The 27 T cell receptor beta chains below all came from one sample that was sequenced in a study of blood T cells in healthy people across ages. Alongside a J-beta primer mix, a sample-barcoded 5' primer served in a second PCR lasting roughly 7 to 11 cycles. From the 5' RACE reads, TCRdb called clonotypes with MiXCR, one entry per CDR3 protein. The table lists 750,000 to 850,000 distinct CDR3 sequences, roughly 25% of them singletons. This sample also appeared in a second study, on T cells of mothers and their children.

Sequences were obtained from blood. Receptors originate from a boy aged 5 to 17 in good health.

CDR3 protein: CSASIPRTDYGYTF. CDR3 in DNA: TGCAGTGCTAGCATTCCGAGGACAGACTATGGCTACACCTTC. This chain uses TRBV20-1 with TRBJ1-2; D might be TRBD1 (6 bases). The CDR3 has 14 residues. V was pared by 3 bases and J by 3 bases, with 14 bases between. The V gene's germline CDR1 is DFQATT and CDR2 SNEGSKA (reference sequence).

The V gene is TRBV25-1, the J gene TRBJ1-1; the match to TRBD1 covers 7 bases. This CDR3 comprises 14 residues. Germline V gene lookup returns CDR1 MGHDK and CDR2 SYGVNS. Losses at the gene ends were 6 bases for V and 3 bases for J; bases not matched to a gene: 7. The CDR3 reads CASRTVGTDTEAFF. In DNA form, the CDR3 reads TGTGCCAGCAGAACCGTAGGGACAGACACTGAAGCTTTCTTT.

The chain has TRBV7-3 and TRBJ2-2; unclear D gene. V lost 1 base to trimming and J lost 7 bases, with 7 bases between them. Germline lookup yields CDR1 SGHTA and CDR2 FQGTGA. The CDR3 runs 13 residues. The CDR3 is CASSLIPGGELFF. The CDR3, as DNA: TGTGCCAGCAGCTTAATTCCCGGCGGGGAGCTGTTTTTT.

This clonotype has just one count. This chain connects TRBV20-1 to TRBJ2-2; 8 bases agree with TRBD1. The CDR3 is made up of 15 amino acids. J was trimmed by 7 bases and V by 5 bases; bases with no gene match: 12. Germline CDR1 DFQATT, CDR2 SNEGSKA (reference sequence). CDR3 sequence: CSAPNIGQGGGELFF. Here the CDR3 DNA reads TGCAGTGCTCCCAATATAGGACAGGGCGGCGGGGAGCTGTTTTTT.

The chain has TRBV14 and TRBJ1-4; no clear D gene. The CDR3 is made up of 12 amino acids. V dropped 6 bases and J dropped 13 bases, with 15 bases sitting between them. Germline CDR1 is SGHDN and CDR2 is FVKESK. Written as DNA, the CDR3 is TGTGCCAGCAGGTGGGCCTTTGGACCACTGTTTTTT. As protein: CASRWAFGPLFF.

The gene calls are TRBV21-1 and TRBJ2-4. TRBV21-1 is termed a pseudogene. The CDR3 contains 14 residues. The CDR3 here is CASSKQEAKNIQYF. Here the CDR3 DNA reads TGTGCCAGCAGCAAACAGGAAGCCAAAAACATTCAGTACTTC.

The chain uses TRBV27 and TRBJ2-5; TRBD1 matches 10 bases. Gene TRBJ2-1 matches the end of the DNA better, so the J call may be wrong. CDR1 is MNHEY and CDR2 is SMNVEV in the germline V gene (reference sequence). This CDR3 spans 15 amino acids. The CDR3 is CASSPGTGDWDEQFF. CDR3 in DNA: TGTGCCAGCAGCCCTGGGACAGGGGACTGGGATGAGCAGTTCTTC.

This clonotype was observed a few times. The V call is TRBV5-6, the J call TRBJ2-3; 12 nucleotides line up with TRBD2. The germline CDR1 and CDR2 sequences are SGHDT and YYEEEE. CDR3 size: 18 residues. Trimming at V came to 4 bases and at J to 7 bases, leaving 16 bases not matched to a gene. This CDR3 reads CASSQQRTLLAGGHTQYF. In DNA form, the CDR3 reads TGTGCCAGCAGCCAGCAACGGACCCTACTAGCGGGGGGACATACGCAGTATTTT.

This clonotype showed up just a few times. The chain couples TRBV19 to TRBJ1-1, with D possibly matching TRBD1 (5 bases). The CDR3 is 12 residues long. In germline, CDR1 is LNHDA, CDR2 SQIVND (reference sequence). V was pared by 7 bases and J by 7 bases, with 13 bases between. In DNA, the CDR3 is TGTGCCAGTACGTTCGGGGGAGTTGAAGCTTTCTTT. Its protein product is CASTFGGVEAFF.

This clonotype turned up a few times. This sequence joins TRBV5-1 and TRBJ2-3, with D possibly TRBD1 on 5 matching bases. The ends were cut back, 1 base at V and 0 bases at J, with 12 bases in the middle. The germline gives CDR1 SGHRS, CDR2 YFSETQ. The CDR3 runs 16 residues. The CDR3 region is CASSLSDRSSTDTQYF. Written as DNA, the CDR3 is TGCGCCAGCAGCTTGAGTGACAGATCTAGCACAGATACGCAGTATTTT.

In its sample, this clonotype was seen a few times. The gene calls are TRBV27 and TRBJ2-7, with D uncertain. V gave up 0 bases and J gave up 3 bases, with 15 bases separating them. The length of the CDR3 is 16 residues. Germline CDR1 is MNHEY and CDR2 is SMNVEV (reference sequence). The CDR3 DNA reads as TGTGCCAGCAGTTTATCTGGACCCCTAACTGGCTACGAGCAGTACTTC. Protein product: CASSLSGPLTGYEQYF.

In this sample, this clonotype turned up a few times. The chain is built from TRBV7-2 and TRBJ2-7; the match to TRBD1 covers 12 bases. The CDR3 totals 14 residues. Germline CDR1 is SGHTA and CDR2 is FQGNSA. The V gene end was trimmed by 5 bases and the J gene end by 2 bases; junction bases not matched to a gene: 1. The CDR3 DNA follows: TGTGCCAGCAGCCGGGACAGGGGGCCCTACGAGCAGTACTTC. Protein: CASSRDRGPYEQYF.

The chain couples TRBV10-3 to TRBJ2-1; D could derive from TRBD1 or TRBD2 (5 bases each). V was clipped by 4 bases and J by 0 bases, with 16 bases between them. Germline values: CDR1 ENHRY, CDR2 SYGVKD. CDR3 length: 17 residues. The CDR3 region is CAISAHGTPGSYNEQFF. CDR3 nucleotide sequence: TGTGCCATCAGTGCCCACGGGACCCCAGGCTCCTACAATGAGCAGTTCTTC.

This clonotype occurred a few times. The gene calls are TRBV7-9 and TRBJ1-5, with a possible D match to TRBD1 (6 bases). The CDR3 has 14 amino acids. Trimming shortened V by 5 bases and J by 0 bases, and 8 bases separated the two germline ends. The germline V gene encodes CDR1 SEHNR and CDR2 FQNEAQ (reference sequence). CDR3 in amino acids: CASSKTGSNQPQHF. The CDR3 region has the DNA TGTGCCAGCAGCAAGACAGGTAGCAATCAGCCCCAGCATTTT. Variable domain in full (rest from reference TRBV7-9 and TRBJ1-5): DTGVSQNPRHKITKRGQNVTFRCDPISEHNRLYWYRQTLGQGPEFLTYFQNEAQLEKSRLLSDRFSAERPKGSFSTLEIQRTEQGDSAMYLCASSKTGSNQPQHFGDGTRLSIL.

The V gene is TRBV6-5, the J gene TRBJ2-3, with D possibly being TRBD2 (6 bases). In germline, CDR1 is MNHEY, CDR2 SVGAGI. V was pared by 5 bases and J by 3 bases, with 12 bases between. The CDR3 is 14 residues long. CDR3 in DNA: TGTGCCAGCAGTCTCCACGGAGGGACAGATACGCAGTATTTT. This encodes CASSLHGGTDTQYF.

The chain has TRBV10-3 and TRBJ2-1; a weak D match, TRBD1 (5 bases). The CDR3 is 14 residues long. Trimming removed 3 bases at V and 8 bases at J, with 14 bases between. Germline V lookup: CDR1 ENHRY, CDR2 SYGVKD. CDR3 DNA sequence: TGTGCCATCAGTGAAGGGGTTTCACCACATGAGCAGTTCTTC. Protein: CAISEGVSPHEQFF.

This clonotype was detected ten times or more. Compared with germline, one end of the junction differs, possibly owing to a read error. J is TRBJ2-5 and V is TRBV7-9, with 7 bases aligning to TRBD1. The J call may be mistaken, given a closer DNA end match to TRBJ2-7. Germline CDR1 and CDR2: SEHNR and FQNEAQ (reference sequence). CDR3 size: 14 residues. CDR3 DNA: TGCGCCAGCAGCCCGCGACAGGGACCCTACGAGCAGTACTTC. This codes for CASSPRQGPYEQYF.

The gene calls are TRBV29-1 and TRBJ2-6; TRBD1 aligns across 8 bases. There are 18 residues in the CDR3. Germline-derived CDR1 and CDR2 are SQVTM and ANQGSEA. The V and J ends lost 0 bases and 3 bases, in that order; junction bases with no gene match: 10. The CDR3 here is CSVEDQGQGIRGANVLTF. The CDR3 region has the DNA TGCAGCGTTGAAGATCAAGGACAGGGCATTCGTGGGGCCAACGTCCTGACTTTC.

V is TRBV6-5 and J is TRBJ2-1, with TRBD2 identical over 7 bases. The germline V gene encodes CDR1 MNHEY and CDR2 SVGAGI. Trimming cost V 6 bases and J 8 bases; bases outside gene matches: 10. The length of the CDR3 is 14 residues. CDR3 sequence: CASSRRGSKDEQFF. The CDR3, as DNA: TGTGCCAGCAGCCGCCGCGGGAGCAAGGATGAGCAGTTCTTC.

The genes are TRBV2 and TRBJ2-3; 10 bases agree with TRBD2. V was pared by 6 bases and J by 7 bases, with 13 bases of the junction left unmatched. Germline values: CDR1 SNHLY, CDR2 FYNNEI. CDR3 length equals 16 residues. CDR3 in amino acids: CASSRGLAGVIYTQYF. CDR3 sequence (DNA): TGTGCCAGCAGCCGGGGGCTAGCGGGAGTAATATATACGCAGTATTTT.

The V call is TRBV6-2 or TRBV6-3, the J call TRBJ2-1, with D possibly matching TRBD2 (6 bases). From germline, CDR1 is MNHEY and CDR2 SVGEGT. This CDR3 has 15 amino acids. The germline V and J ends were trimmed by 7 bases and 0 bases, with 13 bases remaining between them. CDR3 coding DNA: TGTGCCAGCATCCCCGGGACTTTCTCCTACAATGAGCAGTTCTTC. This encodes CASIPGTFSYNEQFF.

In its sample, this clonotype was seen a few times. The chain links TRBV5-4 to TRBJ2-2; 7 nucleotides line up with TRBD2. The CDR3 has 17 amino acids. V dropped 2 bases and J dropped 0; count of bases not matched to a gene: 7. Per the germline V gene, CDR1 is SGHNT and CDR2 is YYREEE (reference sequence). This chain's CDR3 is CASSFLGGGANTGELFF. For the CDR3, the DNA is TGTGCCAGCAGCTTTTTAGGTGGGGGGGCGAACACCGGGGAGCTGTTTTTT. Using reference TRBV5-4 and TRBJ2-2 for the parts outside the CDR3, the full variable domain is ETGVTQSPTHLIKTRGQQVTLRCSSQSGHNTVSWYQQALGQGPQFIFQYYREEENGRGNFPPRFSGLQFPNYSSELNVNALELDDSALYLCASSFLGGGANTGELFFGEGSRLTVL.

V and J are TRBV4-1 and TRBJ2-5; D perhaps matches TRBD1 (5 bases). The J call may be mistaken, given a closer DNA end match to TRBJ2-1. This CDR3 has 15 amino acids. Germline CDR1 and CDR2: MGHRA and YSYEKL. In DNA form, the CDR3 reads TGCGCCAGCAGCCAAGATCACCTGCAGGGCAATGAGCAGTTCTTC. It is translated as CASSQDHLQGNEQFF.

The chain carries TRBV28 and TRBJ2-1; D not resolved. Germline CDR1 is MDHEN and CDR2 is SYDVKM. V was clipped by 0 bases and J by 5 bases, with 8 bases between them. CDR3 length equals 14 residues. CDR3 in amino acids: CASSLWPNNNEQFF. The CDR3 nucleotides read TGTGCCAGCAGTTTATGGCCGAACAACAATGAGCAGTTCTTC.

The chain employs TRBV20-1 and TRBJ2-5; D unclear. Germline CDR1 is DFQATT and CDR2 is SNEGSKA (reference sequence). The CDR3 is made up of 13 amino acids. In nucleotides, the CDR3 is TGCAGCCTCAGTGGGAACAATCAAGAGACCCAGTACTTC. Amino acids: CSLSGNNQETQYF.

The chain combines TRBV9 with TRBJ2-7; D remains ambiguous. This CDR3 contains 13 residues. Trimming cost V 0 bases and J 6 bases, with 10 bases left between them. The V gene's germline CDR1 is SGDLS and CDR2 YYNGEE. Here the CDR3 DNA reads TGTGCCAGCAGCGTAGTTGGTTTAGGCGAGCAGTACTTC. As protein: CASSVVGLGEQYF. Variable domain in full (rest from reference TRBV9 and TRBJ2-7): DSGVTQTPKHLITATGQRVTLRCSPRSGDLSVYWYQQSLDQGLQFLIQYYNGEERAKGNILERFSAQQFPDLHSELNLSSLELGDSALYFCASSVVGLGEQYFGPGTRLTVT.

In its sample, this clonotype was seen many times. CDR3 amino acids: CSARGQDLTGELFF. DNA for the CDR3: TGCAGTGCTAGAGGACAGGACCTCACCGGGGAGCTGTTTTTT. The chain uses TRBV20-1 and TRBJ2-2, with a possible D match to TRBD1 (6 bases). In germline, CDR1 is DFQATT, CDR2 SNEGSKA (reference sequence). The CDR3 is 14 residues long. V lost 1 base and J 4 bases, leaving 10 bases between the germline ends.